Listed below are T cell receptor beta chains from one sample, sequenced in a study of blood T cell repertoires in COVID-19. The table came from immunoSEQ multiplex PCR; TCRdb's copy has only in-frame clones and leaves some out. The repertoire holds approximately 120,000 clones, approximately 80% seen once, with 7.9% in the top ten. The sample taken for sequencing was peripheral blood. These receptors all come from a woman older than 75 with active or convalescent COVID-19. CDR3s include the opening cysteine and the closing phenylalanine or tryptophan. The D gene is left open where the match is weak. Size is omitted from some rows. Given values are once, few, many or a class for expanded clones.

J: TRBJ2-2
size: .
V: TRBV9
D: .
DNA: TGTGCCAGCAGCGCCAACCTCAGGGTTACCGGGGAGCTGTTTTTT
CDR3: CASSANLRVTGELFF

J: TRBJ2-1
size: few
V: TRBV24-1
D: TRBD2
DNA: TGTGCCACCAGTGACCAACATACTAGCGGGAGTAACAATGAGCAGTTCTTC
CDR3: CATSDQHTSGSNNEQFF

J: TRBJ2-1
size: .
V: TRBV7-9
D: .
DNA: TGTGCCAGCTTGCGCGGATCAAGCTCCTACAATGAGCAGTTCTTC
CDR3: CASLRGSSSYNEQFF

J: TRBJ2-3
size: .
V: TRBV20-1
D: .
DNA: TGCAGTGCTAGGGACAGAAATACGCAGTATTTT
CDR3: CSARDRNTQYF

J: TRBJ2-7
size: .
V: TRBV7-9
D: .
DNA: TGTGCCAGCAGCCCGACCCTAGGAACAAAGAACGAGCAGTACTTC
CDR3: CASSPTLGTKNEQYF

J: TRBJ2-7
size: .
V: TRBV18
D: .
DNA: TGTGCCAGCTCGGCTCCAGGGGAAGGCTACGAGCAGTACTTC
CDR3: CASSAPGEGYEQYF

J: TRBJ2-1
size: few
V: TRBV19
D: TRBD2
DNA: TGTGCAGCCAGCGGGATATTCAATGAGCAGTTCTTC
CDR3: CAASGIFNEQFF

J: TRBJ1-5
size: .
V: TRBV28
D: TRBD1
DNA: TGTGCCAGCAGTTTCTCAGGGGGCCGGTATCAGCCCCAGCATTTT
CDR3: CASSFSGGRYQPQHF

J: TRBJ2-3
size: .
V: TRBV27
D: TRBD2
DNA: TGTGCCAGCAGTTTAGCGGGAGGGCAGGGCACAGATACGCAGTATTTT
CDR3: CASSLAGGQGTDTQYF

J: TRBJ1-4
size: once
V: TRBV19
D: .
DNA: TGTGCCAGTAGCCCTAGGCCCGCGATAGCAACTAATGAAAAACTGTTTTTT
CDR3: CASSPRPAIATNEKLFF

J: TRBJ1-1
size: .
V: TRBV6-5
D: .
DNA: TGTGCCAGCAGTTACCTTAATATGAACACTGAAGCTTTCTTT
CDR3: CASSYLNMNTEAFF

J: TRBJ1-2
size: .
V: TRBV30
D: .
DNA: TGTGCCTGGAGTGTACGGAGGGGATTTGGCTACACCTTC
CDR3: CAWSVRRGFGYTF

J: TRBJ2-5
size: .
V: TRBV5-4
D: TRBD2
DNA: TGTGCCAGCAGCTCCTTAGCGGGAGTAAGACCGTGGGAGACCCAGTACTTC
CDR3: CASSSLAGVRPWETQYF

J: TRBJ2-7
size: .
V: TRBV7-6
D: TRBD2
DNA: TGTGCCAGCAGCTTAGTGTCTAGCGGGAGCTCAGAGCAGTACTTC
CDR3: CASSLVSSGSSEQYF

J: TRBJ1-2
size: .
V: TRBV2
D: TRBD1
DNA: TGTGCCAGCAGGGGACAGGGGAACTATGGCTACACCTTC
CDR3: CASRGQGNYGYTF

J: TRBJ2-1
size: .
V: TRBV24-1
D: TRBD2
DNA: TGTGCCACCAGTGATTCGGGACTAGCGGGGGCGTACAATGAGCAGTTCTTC
CDR3: CATSDSGLAGAYNEQFF